The 19 T cell receptor beta chains below all came from one sample that was sequenced in a study of T cell responses to AZD1222 COVID-19 vaccine. Clones were sequenced by immunoSEQ multiplex PCR, and TCRdb holds only the in-frame ones, with some missing. The sample has 72,000 or so clones; about 88% are singletons. The material sequenced was peripheral blood, taken 28 days after the second AZD1222 dose. Source of these receptors: an adult who received the AZD1222 COVID-19 vaccine.

The chain combines TRBV4-3 with TRBJ2-3; 12 bases fit TRBD1. CDR1 is LGHNA, CDR2 YSLEER, per germline. This CDR3 has 16 amino acids. The J segment lost 4 bases and the V segment lost 3 bases, leaving 5 bases of the junction unmatched. CDR3 nucleotides: TGCGCCAGCAGCCAGATGGGACAGGGGGCCGCAGATACGCAGTATTTT. Protein: CASSQMGQGAADTQYF.

The chain joins TRBV19 to TRBJ1-1; D perhaps matches TRBD1 (5 bases). V lost 4 bases and J lost 3, with 9 bases in between. Germline CDR1 reads LNHDA; CDR2 reads SQIVND (reference sequence). This CDR3 has 13 amino acids. The CDR3 spells CASSRGEYTEAFF. DNA for the CDR3: TGTGCCAGTAGTAGGGGGGAGTACACTGAAGCTTTCTTT. Looking up the rest from reference TRBV19 and TRBJ1-1 gives the full variable domain: DGGITQSPKYLFRKEGQNVTLSCEQNLNHDAMYWYRQDPGQGLRLIYYSQIVNDFQKGDIAEGYSVSREKKESFPLTVTSAQKNPTAFYLCASSRGEYTEAFFGQGTRLTVV.

This chain connects TRBV6-1 to TRBJ2-5, with D uncertain. Germline lookup yields CDR1 MNHNS and CDR2 SASEGT. This CDR3 spans 13 amino acids. Trimming shortened V by 2 bases and J by 7 bases, and 11 bases separated the two germline ends. This CDR3 reads CASSELGFGTQYF. DNA of the CDR3: TGTGCCAGCAGTGAATTGGGGTTCGGGACCCAGTACTTC.

V gene TRBV7-8 combines with J gene TRBJ1-2; no clear D gene. With 1 base removed from V and 5 bases from J, the gap between germline ends came to 8 bases. Germline values: CDR1 SGHVS, CDR2 FQNEAQ. The CDR3 spans 13 residues. DNA of the CDR3: TGTGCCAGCAGCTTAGTGGCAGAATATGGCTACACCTTC. This gives the protein CASSLVAEYGYTF.

The chain recombines TRBV9 with TRBJ2-7, with D perhaps being TRBD1 or TRBD2 (5 bases each). Germline V gives CDR1 SGDLS, CDR2 YYNGEE. Trimming removed 3 bases at V and 4 bases at J, with 11 bases between. The CDR3 runs 13 residues. The CDR3 loop reads CASSEGSGYEQYF. In nucleotides, the CDR3 is TGTGCCAGCAGCGAGGGGAGCGGTTACGAGCAGTACTTC.

This clone is a singleton in its sample. The chain links TRBV9 to TRBJ2-1, with TRBD2 matching over 9 bases. Germline V lookup: CDR1 SGDLS, CDR2 YYNGEE. The trim removed 3 bases at V and 5 bases at J, leaving 6 bases unmatched. CDR3 size: 15 residues. The CDR3 nucleotides are TGTGCCAGCAGCGCCGGGACTAGCCAAAACAATGAGCAGTTCTTC. Translated, it gives CASSAGTSQNNEQFF.

The chain couples TRBV5-1 to TRBJ2-1, with D perhaps being TRBD1 or TRBD2 (5 bases each). Trimming removed 6 bases from V and 8 bases from J, with 18 bases in between. In germline, CDR1 is SGHRS, CDR2 YFSETQ. The CDR3 extends over 14 amino acids. The chain's CDR3 is CASNRVRGVDEQFF. The CDR3 region has the DNA TGCGCCAGCAACCGGGTTAGAGGGGTTGATGAGCAGTTCTTC. The variable domain in full, completed from reference TRBV5-1 and TRBJ2-1, reads KAGVTQTPRYLIKTRGQQVTLSCSPISGHRSVSWYQQTPGQGLQFLFEYFSETQRNKGNFPGRFSGRQFSNSRSEMNVSTLELGDSALYLCASNRVRGVDEQFFGPGTRLTVL.

Concerning this clone itself: This CDR3 is also generated by other DNA sequences in the sample. The V gene is TRBV6-5, the J gene TRBJ1-5; maybe TRBD1 (5 bases). V lost 2 bases, J lost 6 bases, and 11 bases lay in between. Germline CDR1 reads MNHEY; CDR2 reads SVGAGI. The CDR3 loop spans 14 amino acids. The DNA for the CDR3 is TGTGCCAGCAGTTACGGGCAGGGAAGTCAGCCCCAGCATTTT. This sequence encodes CASSYGQGSQPQHF.

The chain uses TRBV29-1 and TRBJ2-1; TRBD2 matches 7 bases. The CDR3 extends over 14 amino acids. Per the germline V gene, CDR1 is SQVTM and CDR2 is ANQGSEA. After removal of 6 bases from V and 6 bases from J, the junction contained 11 bases not matched to a gene. CDR3 DNA sequence: TGCAGCGTCTGGACTAGAGAAGGGCTCAATGAGCAGTTCTTC. Its protein is CSVWTREGLNEQFF.

V and J are TRBV14 and TRBJ1-2; D is uncertain. V was clipped by 4 bases and J by 0 bases, with 12 bases between them. From germline, CDR1 is SGHDN and CDR2 FVKESK. The CDR3 is 15 residues long. CDR3 bases: TGTGCCAGCAGCCCCTTGGGGTCACCTAACTATGGCTACACCTTC. This codes for CASSPLGSPNYGYTF.

The chain couples TRBV7-9 to TRBJ2-7; 9 nucleotides align to TRBD1. Per the germline V gene, CDR1 is SEHNR and CDR2 is FQNEAQ (reference sequence). The J segment lost 5 bases and the V segment lost 5 bases, leaving 4 bases of the junction unmatched. The CDR3 is 13 amino acids. The CDR3 sequence: CASSRRDRDEQYF. CDR3 DNA: TGTGCCAGCAGCCGCCGGGACAGGGACGAGCAGTACTTC.

V is TRBV12-5 and J is TRBJ1-2; D unclear. CDR1 LGHNT and CDR2 FRNRAP come from the germline V gene. V lost 0 bases and J 8 bases, leaving 7 bases between the germline ends. CDR3 size: 12 residues. This CDR3 is CASGLVGGGYTF. The CDR3 DNA reads TGTGCTAGTGGTTTGGTCGGCGGCGGCTACACCTTC.

The chain recombines TRBV30 with TRBJ1-6; tentative D call: TRBD1 (5 bases). Per the germline V gene, CDR1 is GTSNPN and CDR2 is SVGIG (reference sequence). CDR3 length equals 13 residues. Trimming took 5 bases from V and 9 from J, leaving 14 bases between them. CDR3 amino acids: CAWLGQGGSPLHF. The DNA for the CDR3 is TGTGCCTGGTTGGGCCAGGGCGGTTCACCCCTCCACTTT.

The CDR3 region has the DNA TGTGCCAGCAGGTACACTAGCGGTAGCTCCTACAATGAGCAGTTCTTC. The encoded protein is CASRYTSGSSYNEQFF. The chain combines TRBV5-4 with TRBJ2-1, with 8 bases fitting TRBD2. Trimming at V came to 5 bases and at J to 0 bases, leaving 7 bases not matched to a gene. Germline V CDR1 and CDR2: SGHNT, YYREEE (reference sequence). The CDR3 runs to 16 residues. The whole variable domain, remainder taken from reference TRBV5-4 and TRBJ2-1, is ETGVTQSPTHLIKTRGQQVTLRCSSQSGHNTVSWYQQALGQGPQFIFQYYREEENGRGNFPPRFSGLQFPNYSSELNVNALELDDSALYLCASRYTSGSSYNEQFFGPGTRLTVL.

The CDR3 coding sequence is TGTGCCAGCAGCTTAGGGGTGGTGAGTCGGGACAATGAGCAGTTCTTC. Translated: CASSLGVVSRDNEQFF. The chain recombines TRBV7-9 with TRBJ2-1; D gene unclear. Trimming shortened V by 1 base and J by 5 bases, and 15 bases separated the two germline ends. Germline CDR1 reads SEHNR; CDR2 reads FQNEAQ (reference sequence). The CDR3 covers 16 residues. Using reference TRBV7-9 and TRBJ2-1 for the parts outside the CDR3, the full variable domain is DTGVSQNPRHKITKRGQNVTFRCDPISEHNRLYWYRQTLGQGPEFLTYFQNEAQLEKSRLLSDRFSAERPKGSFSTLEIQRTEQGDSAMYLCASSLGVVSRDNEQFFGPGTRLTVL.

This chain joins TRBV19 and TRBJ2-7; no firm D call. V dropped 5 bases and J dropped 0 bases, with 5 bases sitting between them. The germline gives CDR1 LNHDA, CDR2 SQIVND (reference sequence). The CDR3 loop spans 12 amino acids. The CDR3 sequence is CASSPGSYEQYF. The CDR3 DNA reads as TGTGCCAGTAGTCCCGGCTCCTACGAGCAGTACTTC.

This clone was seen once. The chain combines TRBV3-1 (or the pseudogene TRBV3-2) with TRBJ2-4, with D perhaps TRBD2 (5 bases). The V end lost 2 bases, the J end lost 0 bases, and 8 bases lay between the germline ends. The CDR3 covers 15 residues. Germline V gives CDR1 LGHDT, CDR2 YNNKEL (reference sequence). The CDR3 spells CASSQMAGAKNIQYF. In DNA form, the CDR3 reads TGTGCCAGCAGCCAAATGGCGGGAGCCAAAAACATTCAGTACTTC.

The CDR3 protein is CASSMGRGMNTEAFF. In nucleotides, the CDR3 is TGTGCCAGTAGTATGGGGAGGGGCATGAACACTGAAGCTTTCTTT. The chain employs TRBV19 and TRBJ1-1; the D gene is possibly TRBD1 (5 bases). There are 15 residues in the CDR3. V was cut by 3 bases and J by 0 bases, with 11 bases left in between. CDR1 is LNHDA and CDR2 is SQIVND in the germline V gene (reference sequence).

This rearrangement joins TRBV29-1 to TRBJ1-1; 10 bases align to TRBD1. The CDR3 consists of 13 residues. Germline CDR1 SQVTM, CDR2 ANQGSEA. With V trimmed by 7 bases and J by 1 base, 3 bases remained unmatched. The CDR3 DNA reads as TGCAGCGGACAGGGGGCGTCGAACACTGAAGCTTTCTTT. It yields the protein CSGQGASNTEAFF.